Presented here are 2 T cell receptor beta chains from one specimen sequenced in a study of blood T cell repertoires in COVID-19. The protocol was immunoSEQ multiplex PCR, while the TCRdb copy is restricted to in-frame clones and leaves out a portion. Here the sample spans 95,000 to 150,000 clones, around 88% being singletons. Sequencing was done on a sample of peripheral blood. The receptors shown here come from a woman in her 50s with active or convalescent COVID-19.

The chain links TRBV24-1 to TRBJ2-3, with 10 positions matching TRBD2. The CDR3 loop spans 17 amino acids. V was clipped by 0 bases and J by 3 bases; unmatched bases: 5. Germline values: CDR1 KGHDR, CDR2 SFDVKD. CDR3 in amino acids: CATSDLKASGRTDTQYF. In nucleotides, the CDR3 is TGTGCCACCAGTGATTTGAAGGCTAGCGGGAGAACAGATACGCAGTATTTT.

The chain carries TRBV2 and TRBJ2-7; TRBD1 matches at 9 bases. Germline trimming cut 11 bases from V and 0 bases from J; bases unmatched to any gene: 8. The CDR3 totals 14 residues. The germline V gene has CDR1 SNHLY and CDR2 FYNNEI. The DNA of the CDR3 is TGTGCCGGGGACCGGACAGGGGCCTCCTACGAGCAGTACTTC. Translated, it gives CAGDRTGASYEQYF.